This TCR beta chain was documented in a study of blood T cells in healthy people across ages. Study-wide results and limits: Bulk PBMC profiling left naive and antigen-experienced comparisons inconclusive. Older individuals had lower TCR beta diversity per million T cells (the decline was roughly linear).

Germline V gene lookup returns CDR1 SGHAT and CDR2 FQNNGV. This CDR3 region has 16 residues. Germline trimming cut 5 bases from V and 1 base from J; bases unmatched to any gene: 6. On this clonotype itself: Its cognate antigen is unknown.

Primed by a sample-barcoded 5' primer and a J-beta primer mix, a second PCR proceeded for about 7 to 11 cycles. TCRdb passed the 5' RACE reads through MiXCR, listing each CDR3 protein once. Found here are around 820,000 distinct CDR3 sequences, approximately 25% of them singletons; the top ten hold more than 3%. The same specimen was also included in a second study, on T cells of mothers and their children.

The V and J genes are TRBV11-2 and TRBJ2-5; 11 nucleotides align to TRBD2. The sequence was obtained from a boy between 10 and 17 years old in good health. Input material: blood. The CDR3: CASSDGTSGFQETQYF. The CDR3 DNA reads as TGTGCCAGCAGCGATGGGACTAGCGGATTCCAAGAGACCCAGTACTTC.